This T cell receptor (beta chain) originates from a study of T-cell reconstitution after alpha-beta-depleted transplantation in children. Study conclusions and caveats: Day-60 TCRbeta diversity that was high in some patients was derived from surviving recipient T cells and thymic progenitors. Several hundred expanded graft clones reportedly supplied alpha-beta T cells about two months after transplant. Diversity and T-cell counts at one year after transplant derived mostly from new T cells.

This clonotype was counted between two and nine times. The antigen is undetermined. During its preparation, the TCRbeta library received unique molecular identifiers. TCRdb processed the PCR reads anew with MiXCR; each CDR3 protein has one entry. The table has approximately 980,000 distinct CDR3 sequences, about 29% seen once. The length of the CDR3 is 13 residues. V lost 1 base to trimming and J lost 1 base, with 5 bases between them. Germline lookup yields CDR1 SGHRS and CDR2 YFSETQ. Source: PBMCs, mostly from graft donor cells, taken 360 days after TCRalphabeta/CD19-depleted stem cell transplant. V gene TRBV5-1 combines with J gene TRBJ1-1; the D is unclear. The origin of this receptor is a boy in the first two years of life who had a stem cell transplant for SCID, so the T cells may come from the graft donor. The CDR3 DNA reads as TGCGCCAGCAGCTTGATCTCGAACACTGAAGCTTTCTTT. Translating it yields CASSLISNTEAFF.